What follows are 10 T cell receptor beta chains derived from one specimen sequenced in a study of cytomegalovirus exposure and HLA in healthy donors. This PCR relied on a set of 60 Vbeta primers and 13 Jbeta primers. The data were produced by immunoSEQ multiplex PCR, yet TCRdb's version contains in-frame clones alone and is incomplete. The sample yields 90,000 to 95,000 clones, about 85% seen once. Sequenced input: PBMCs. The receptors come from a girl under 10 years old in good health and CMV-seropositive.

This clone has more than one count but fewer than ten. The J gene is TRBJ1-3, the V gene TRBV10-3; a possible D gene is TRBD1 (6 bases). Trimming left V 0 bases short and J 0 bases short, with 15 bases between. The CDR3 spans 18 residues. Germline CDR1 ENHRY, CDR2 SYGVKD. The CDR3: CAISESLRTASSGNTIYF. Here the CDR3 DNA reads TGTGCCATCAGTGAGTCCTTAAGGACAGCGTCCTCTGGAAACACCATATATTTT.

J is TRBJ2-3 and V is TRBV5-1; TRBD1 might be the D (6 bases). V lost 4 bases to trimming and J lost 2 bases, with 14 bases between them. Germline lookup yields CDR1 SGHRS and CDR2 YFSETQ. The CDR3 consists of 15 residues. The CDR3: CASSLGQLYTDTQYF. The CDR3 DNA is TGCGCCAGCAGCCTTGGACAGCTATACACAGATACGCAGTATTTT.

This chain uses TRBV6-4 with TRBJ2-1, with 8 bases lining up with TRBD2. CDR3 length equals 15 residues. V shed 2 bases, J shed 4 bases, and the junction held 4 bases outside the gene matches. Germline V gene sequence: CDR1 MRHNA, CDR2 SNTAGT. The CDR3 sequence is CASSDGSGEYNEQFF. The CDR3 nucleotides read TGTGCCAGCAGTGACGGTAGCGGGGAGTACAATGAGCAGTTCTTC.

The chain is built from TRBV27 and TRBJ2-1; D perhaps matches TRBD1 (5 bases). The CDR3 sequence is 17 residues long. CDR1 is MNHEY, CDR2 SMNVEV, per germline (reference sequence). Trimming left V 4 bases short and J 6 bases short, with 22 bases between. Here the CDR3 reads CASSSLPLSGYGNEQFF. CDR3 sequence (DNA): TGTGCCAGCAGTTCCCTACCATTATCAGGGTATGGCAATGAGCAGTTCTTC.

V is TRBV18 and J is TRBJ2-7; TRBD1 matches at 8 bases. The CDR3 totals 16 residues. CDR1 KGHSH and CDR2 LQKENI come from the germline V gene. After removal of 4 bases from V and 6 bases from J, the junction contained 14 bases not matched to a gene. CDR3 bases: TGTGCCAGCTCACAAATAACCGGGACAGGTGCTGGCGAGCAGTACTTC. It is translated as CASSQITGTGAGEQYF.

This chain connects TRBV19 to TRBJ1-1, with D perhaps matching TRBD1 (5 bases). Trimming cost V 7 bases and J 5 bases, with 8 bases left between them. The CDR3 length is 11 residues. Germline V gene lookup returns CDR1 LNHDA and CDR2 SQIVND (reference sequence). The CDR3 region is CASKQGTEAFF. The CDR3 nucleotides read TGTGCCAGTAAGCAGGGTACTGAAGCTTTCTTT.

The rearrangement links TRBV18 to TRBJ2-2; maybe TRBD1 (5 bases). This CDR3 comprises 13 residues. The V gene's germline CDR1 is KGHSH and CDR2 LQKENI. The V end lost 4 bases, the J end lost 6 bases, and 9 bases lay between the germline ends. The CDR3 DNA reads as TGTGCCAGCTCACGCCAGGGTCCCGGGGAGCTGTTTTTT. Translating gives CASSRQGPGELFF.

The rearrangement links TRBV15 to TRBJ2-1; 7 bases fit TRBD2. The CDR3 length is 15 residues. With 11 bases clipped from V and 9 bases from J, the junction kept 19 bases outside the gene matches. Germline CDR1 LNHNV, CDR2 YYDKDF (reference sequence). The CDR3, as DNA: TGTGCCGCCCGGGGAAGCGGGACCTCGAGGGGTGAGCAGTTCTTC. This translates into CAARGSGTSRGEQFF. Full variable domain (outside the CDR3, taken from reference TRBV15 and TRBJ2-1): DAMVIQNPRYQVTQFGKPVTLSCSQTLNHNVMYWYQQKSSQAPKLLFHYYDKDFNNEADTPDNFQSRRPNTSFCFLDIRSPGLGDTAMYLCAARGSGTSRGEQFFGPGTRLTVL.

This CDR3 is CASSPSLRTGDEKLFF. Here the CDR3 DNA reads TGTGCCAGCTCACCTTCTCTTAGGACAGGGGATGAAAAACTGTTTTTT. The chain has TRBV18 and TRBJ1-4; 9 nucleotides agree with TRBD1. From germline, CDR1 is KGHSH and CDR2 LQKENI. CDR3 length: 16 residues. With 3 bases clipped from V and 6 bases from J, the junction kept 8 bases outside the gene matches.

This clone turned up a few times. The chain uses TRBV6-6 and TRBJ1-1; 8 nucleotides line up with TRBD1. Germline trimming cut 5 bases from V and 4 bases from J; bases unmatched to any gene: 9. This CDR3 has 15 amino acids. The V gene's germline CDR1 is MNHNY and CDR2 SVGAGI (reference sequence). The CDR3 is CASSTRDRLGTEAFF. The CDR3 coding sequence is TGTGCCAGCAGTACCCGGGACAGGCTAGGCACTGAAGCTTTCTTT.